Below, 18 T cell receptor beta chains from the same sample are listed, as sequenced in a study of blood T cell repertoires in COVID-19. Data came from immunoSEQ multiplex PCR; TCRdb stores just in-frame clones and leaves some out. The sample consists of about 270,000 clones, 70% to 90% of them appearing once. Sequencing used peripheral blood. These receptors originate from a woman in her 30s with COVID-19, enrolled during active disease.

V usage is TRBV5-1 and J usage is TRBJ2-1; 7 nucleotides match TRBD2. The ends lost 0 bases at V and 4 bases at J; junction bases unmatched: 7. The CDR3 extends over 16 amino acids. The germline CDR1 and CDR2 sequences are SGHRS and YFSETQ. The CDR3 sequence: CASSLERIAGYNEQFF. The CDR3 region has the DNA TGCGCCAGCAGCTTGGAGAGAATAGCGGGTTACAATGAGCAGTTCTTC.

The table lists this clone with a count of one. The chain has TRBV19 and TRBJ1-1; D gene unclear. The germline V and J ends were trimmed by 3 bases and 7 bases, with 12 bases remaining between them. Germline V CDR1 and CDR2: LNHDA, SQIVND (reference sequence). This CDR3 contains 13 residues. In nucleotides, the CDR3 is TGTGCCAGTAGTATCTGGGCAGGCTTTGAAGCTTTCTTT. It specifies CASSIWAGFEAFF.

This clone was seen just once. J is TRBJ1-5 and V is TRBV27, with TRBD1 identical over 7 bases. Germline loops: CDR1 MNHEY, CDR2 SMNVEV (reference sequence). There are 14 residues in the CDR3. V was clipped by 8 bases and J by 11 bases; unmatched bases: 15. The CDR3: CASAPVQGEEAQHF. CDR3 nucleotides: TGTGCCAGCGCCCCGGTCCAGGGGGAGGAAGCCCAGCATTTT.

About this clone itself: Other DNA sequences from this sample encode an identical CDR3 as well. This rearrangement joins TRBV28 to TRBJ1-2, with D possibly matching TRBD1 (6 bases). Trimming shortened V by 2 bases and J by 4 bases, and 14 bases separated the two germline ends. There are 15 residues in the CDR3. CDR1 and CDR2 (germline): MDHEN, SYDVKM. CDR3 DNA sequence: TGTGCCAGCAGTTTAGGGGGGGCGCTCCGCTATGGCTACACCTTC. This gives the protein CASSLGGALRYGYTF.

The chain uses TRBV27 and TRBJ1-5; no reliable D call. The germline V and J ends were trimmed by 4 bases and 6 bases, with 16 bases remaining between them. The CDR3 covers 15 residues. In germline, CDR1 is MNHEY, CDR2 SMNVEV (reference sequence). CDR3 nucleotide sequence: TGTGCCAGCAGTTCCTTTCCAATCTCAGGTCAGCCCCAGCATTTT. It encodes CASSSFPISGQPQHF.

The CDR3 sequence is CASNVPGQTSNEQFF. In DNA, the CDR3 is TGTGCCAGCAATGTTCCGGGACAGACTTCGAATGAGCAGTTCTTC. V usage is TRBV6-5 and J usage is TRBJ2-1; TRBD1 matches 7 bases. CDR1 and CDR2 (germline): MNHEY, SVGAGI. V shed 7 bases, J shed 7 bases, and the junction held 13 bases outside the gene matches. The CDR3 spans 15 residues.

Here the CDR3 reads CSVRAQGTTNEKLFF. The CDR3 DNA reads TGCAGCGTCCGAGCACAGGGGACAACTAATGAAAAACTGTTTTTT. The chain employs TRBV29-1 and TRBJ1-4; 7 nucleotides match TRBD1. Germline V gene sequence: CDR1 SQVTM, CDR2 ANQGSEA. The trim removed 6 bases at V and 0 bases at J, leaving 7 bases unmatched. The CDR3 has 15 residues.

The J gene is TRBJ1-5, the V gene TRBV4-1; TRBD1 agrees at 7 bases. Germline CDR1 MGHRA, CDR2 YSYEKL. With V trimmed by 4 bases and J by 5 bases, 8 bases remained unmatched. CDR3 length: 15 amino acids. This chain's CDR3 is CASSLWTGWDQPQHF. CDR3 sequence (DNA): TGCGCCAGCAGCCTTTGGACAGGATGGGATCAGCCCCAGCATTTT.

Regarding this clone: At the DNA level, this CDR3 is encoded by other sequences in the same sample as well. The rearrangement links TRBV27 to TRBJ2-7; D is uncertain. V was cut by 3 bases and J by 6 bases, with 6 bases left in between. Per germline, CDR1 MNHEY and CDR2 SMNVEV (reference sequence). The CDR3 covers 11 residues. CDR3 coding DNA: TGTGCCAGCAGTTTGGGCACCGAGCAGTACTTC. As protein: CASSLGTEQYF.

The rearrangement links TRBV6-5 to TRBJ1-5; 8 positions agree with TRBD1. This CDR3 is 15 amino acids long. J lost 1 base, V lost 6 bases, and 5 bases had no gene match. CDR1 is MNHEY and CDR2 is SVGAGI in the germline V gene. Here the CDR3 DNA reads TGTGCCAGCAGCCCGCAGGGGGCCAGCAATCAGCCCCAGCATTTT. This translates into CASSPQGASNQPQHF.

The J gene is TRBJ2-1, the V gene TRBV11-2, with TRBD2 matching 9 bases. This CDR3 region has 16 residues. Germline V gene data show CDR1 as SGHAT and CDR2 as FQNNGV. With V trimmed by 3 bases and J by 0 bases, 3 bases remained unmatched. The CDR3 sequence is CASSFVSGGSYNEQFF. CDR3 nucleotides: TGTGCCAGCAGCTTCGTTAGCGGGGGCTCCTACAATGAGCAGTTCTTC.

V and J are TRBV27 and TRBJ2-7, with 8 bases matching TRBD2. The CDR3 runs to 14 residues. V trimming: 6 bases; J trimming: 0 bases; junction bases outside the gene matches: 4. From germline, CDR1 is MNHEY and CDR2 SMNVEV (reference sequence). CDR3 sequence reads: CASSYSGASYEQYF. The CDR3 bases are TGTGCCAGCAGCTATAGCGGGGCCTCCTACGAGCAGTACTTC.

The chain carries TRBV29-1 and TRBJ1-1; perhaps TRBD1 as D (5 bases). Germline loops: CDR1 SQVTM, CDR2 ANQGSEA. V shed 7 bases and J shed 8 bases, with 20 bases lying between them. The CDR3 loop spans 13 amino acids. This CDR3 is CSADDGGSTEAFF. In DNA form, the CDR3 reads TGCAGCGCCGACGATGGGGGGAGTACCGAAGCTTTCTTT.

The V gene is TRBV5-3, the J gene TRBJ1-2; D is possibly TRBD1 (5 bases). TRBV5-3 is given ORF status, its function remaining uncertain. This CDR3 comprises 14 residues. V dropped 2 bases and J dropped 1 base, with 9 bases sitting between them. The CDR3 protein is CARSLDRINYGYTF. CDR3 nucleotides: TGTGCCAGAAGCTTAGACAGAATTAACTATGGCTACACCTTC.

The chain links TRBV5-4 to TRBJ1-6; 9 bases are shared with TRBD1. The CDR3 extends over 15 amino acids. Germline lookup yields CDR1 SGHNT and CDR2 YYREEE (reference sequence). V shed 0 bases and J 8 bases; nucleotides not matched to a gene: 3. The CDR3 nucleotides are TGTGCCAGCAGCTTGGGACAGGGGGAATATTCACCCCTCCACTTT. Translating gives CASSLGQGEYSPLHF.

This chain links TRBV5-4 with TRBJ1-2; D unclear. The CDR3 runs to 12 residues. The V gene lost 0 bases and the J gene lost 8 bases, with 8 bases spanning the gap. Germline V gene data show CDR1 as SGHNT and CDR2 as YYREEE (reference sequence). CDR3: CASSLGRSGYTF. Here the CDR3 DNA reads TGTGCCAGCAGCTTGGGTAGGAGCGGCTACACCTTC.

V is TRBV28 and J is TRBJ1-2; no clear D gene. V lost 2 bases to trimming and J lost 4 bases, with 11 bases between them. The CDR3 has 14 residues. From germline, CDR1 is MDHEN and CDR2 SYDVKM. The CDR3 DNA follows: TGTGCCAGCAGTTTACCCCCCGGACTCTATGGCTACACCTTC. It encodes CASSLPPGLYGYTF.

The gene calls are TRBV6-5 and TRBJ2-5; tentative D call: TRBD1 (6 bases). The CDR3 has 13 amino acids. The germline V and J ends were trimmed by 8 bases and 5 bases, with 15 bases remaining between them. Germline assignment: CDR1 MNHEY and CDR2 SVGAGI. CDR3: CASGSTGIETQYF. The CDR3 DNA reads TGTGCCAGCGGTTCTACAGGGATCGAGACCCAGTACTTC.